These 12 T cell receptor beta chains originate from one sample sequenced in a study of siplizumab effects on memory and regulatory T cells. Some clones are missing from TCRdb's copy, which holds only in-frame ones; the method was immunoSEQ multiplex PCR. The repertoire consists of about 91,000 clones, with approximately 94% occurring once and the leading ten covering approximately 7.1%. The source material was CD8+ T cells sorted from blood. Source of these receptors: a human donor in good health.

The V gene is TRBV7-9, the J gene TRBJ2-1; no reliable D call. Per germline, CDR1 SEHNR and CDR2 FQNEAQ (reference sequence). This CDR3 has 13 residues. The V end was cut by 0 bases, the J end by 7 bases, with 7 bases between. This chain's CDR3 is CASSLALRNEQFF. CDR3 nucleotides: TGTGCCAGCAGCTTAGCGCTAAGAAATGAGCAGTTCTTC.

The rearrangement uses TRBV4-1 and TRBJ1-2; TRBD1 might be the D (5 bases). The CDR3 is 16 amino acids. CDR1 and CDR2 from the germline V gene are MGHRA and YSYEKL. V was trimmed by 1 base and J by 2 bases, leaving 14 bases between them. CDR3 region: CASSQGAGGANYGYTF. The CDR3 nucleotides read TGCGCCAGCAGCCAAGGAGCCGGTGGGGCGAACTATGGCTACACCTTC.

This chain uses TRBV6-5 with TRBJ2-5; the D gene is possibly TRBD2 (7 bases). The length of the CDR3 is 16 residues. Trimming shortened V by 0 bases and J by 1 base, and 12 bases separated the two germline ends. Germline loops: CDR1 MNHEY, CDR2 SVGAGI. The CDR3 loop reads CASSYSTGTIQETQYF. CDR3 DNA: TGTGCCAGCAGTTACTCTACAGGGACTATCCAAGAGACCCAGTACTTC.

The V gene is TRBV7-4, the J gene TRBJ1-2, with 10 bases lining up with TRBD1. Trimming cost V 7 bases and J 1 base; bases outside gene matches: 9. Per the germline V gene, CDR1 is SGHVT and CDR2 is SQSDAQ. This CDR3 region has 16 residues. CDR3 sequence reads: CASTPATGGHNYGYTF. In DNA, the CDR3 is TGTGCCAGCACCCCCGCGACAGGGGGCCATAACTATGGCTACACCTTC.

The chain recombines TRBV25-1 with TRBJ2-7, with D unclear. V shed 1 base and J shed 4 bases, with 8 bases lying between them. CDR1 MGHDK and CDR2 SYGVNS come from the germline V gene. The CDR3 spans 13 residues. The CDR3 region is CASSESAGYEQYF. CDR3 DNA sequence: TGTGCCAGCAGTGAATCCGCCGGGTACGAGCAGTACTTC.

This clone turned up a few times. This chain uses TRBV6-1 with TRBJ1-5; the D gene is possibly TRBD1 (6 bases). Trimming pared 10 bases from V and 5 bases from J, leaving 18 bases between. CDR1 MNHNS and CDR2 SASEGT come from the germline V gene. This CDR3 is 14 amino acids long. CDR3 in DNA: TGTGCCACCGAGATGGGGGGGGCTGATCAGCCCCAGCATTTT. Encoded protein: CATEMGGADQPQHF.

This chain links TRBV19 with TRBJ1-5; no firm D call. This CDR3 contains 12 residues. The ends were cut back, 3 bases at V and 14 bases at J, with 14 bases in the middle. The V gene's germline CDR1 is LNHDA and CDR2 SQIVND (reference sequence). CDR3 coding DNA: TGTGCCAGTAGTATCAATGACCTTGGAAAGCATTTT. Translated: CASSINDLGKHF.

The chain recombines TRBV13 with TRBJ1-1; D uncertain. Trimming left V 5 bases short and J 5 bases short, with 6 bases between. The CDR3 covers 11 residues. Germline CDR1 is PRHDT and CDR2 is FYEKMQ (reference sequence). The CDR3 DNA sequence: TGTGCCAGCAGCGCAGGAACTGAAGCTTTCTTT. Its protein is CASSAGTEAFF.

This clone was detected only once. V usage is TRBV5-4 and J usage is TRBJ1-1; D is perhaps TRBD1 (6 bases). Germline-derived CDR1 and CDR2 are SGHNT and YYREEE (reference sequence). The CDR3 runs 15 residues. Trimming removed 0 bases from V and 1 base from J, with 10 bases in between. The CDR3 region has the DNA TGTGCCAGCAGCTTGGATGACAGGCCGAACACTGAAGCTTTCTTT. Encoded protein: CASSLDDRPNTEAFF.

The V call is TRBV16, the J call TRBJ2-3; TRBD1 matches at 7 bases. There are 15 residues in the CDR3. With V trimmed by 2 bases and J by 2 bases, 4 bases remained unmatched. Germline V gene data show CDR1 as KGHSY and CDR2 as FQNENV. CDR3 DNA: TGTGCCAGCAGCCAAAGACAGGGTTTCACAGATACGCAGTATTTT. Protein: CASSQRQGFTDTQYF.

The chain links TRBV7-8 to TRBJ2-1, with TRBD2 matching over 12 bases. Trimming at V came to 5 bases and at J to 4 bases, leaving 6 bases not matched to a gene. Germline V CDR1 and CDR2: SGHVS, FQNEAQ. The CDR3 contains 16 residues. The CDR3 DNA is TGTGCCAGCAGCGCCTACGGGACTAGCGGGTACAATGAGCAGTTCTTC. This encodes CASSAYGTSGYNEQFF.

The CDR3 coding sequence is TGTGCCAGCAGAGCTTTCGACAGAATGAACACTGAAGCTTTCTTT. Amino acids: CASRAFDRMNTEAFF. The chain has TRBV27 and TRBJ1-1; TRBD1 is a possible D gene (5 bases). The V end lost 6 bases, the J end lost 0 bases, and 14 bases lay between the germline ends. CDR1 is MNHEY, CDR2 SMNVEV, per germline (reference sequence). This CDR3 is built from 15 residues.